This T cell receptor (beta chain) was captured by sequencing in a study of naive and memory T cell subsets. Two oligonucleotides, mixed equimolar, formed the beta constant-region primer covering TRBC1 and TRBC2. TCRdb re-called the UMI-ligation and nested PCR reads through MiXCR, storing one row per CDR3 protein. The table has approximately 82,000 distinct CDR3 sequences, 7% to 7.5% seen once. This clonotype was counted many times. Trimming removed 1 base at V and 3 bases at J, with 10 bases between. This CDR3 is 15 amino acids long. Germline V CDR1 and CDR2: MDHEN, SYDVKM. Sequenced: central memory CD4+ T cells from blood. The rearrangement links TRBV28 to TRBJ1-5, with a weak D call TRBD1 (6 bases). This TCR derives from a human donor in good health. The CDR3 sequence: CASSLSGAYNQPQHF. The CDR3 DNA reads as TGTGCCAGCAGTTTATCAGGGGCTTACAATCAGCCCCAGCATTTT.